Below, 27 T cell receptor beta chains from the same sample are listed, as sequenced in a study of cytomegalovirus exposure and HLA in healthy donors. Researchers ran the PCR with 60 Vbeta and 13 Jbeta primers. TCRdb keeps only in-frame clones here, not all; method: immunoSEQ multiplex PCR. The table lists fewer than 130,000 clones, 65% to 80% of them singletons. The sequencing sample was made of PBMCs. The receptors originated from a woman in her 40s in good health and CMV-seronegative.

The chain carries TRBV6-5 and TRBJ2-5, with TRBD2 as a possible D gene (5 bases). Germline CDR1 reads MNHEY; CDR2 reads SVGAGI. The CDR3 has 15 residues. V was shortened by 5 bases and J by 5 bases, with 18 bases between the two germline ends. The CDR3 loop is CASSTREGLRETQYF. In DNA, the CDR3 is TGTGCCAGCAGTACCCGTGAGGGTTTGAGGGAGACCCAGTACTTC.

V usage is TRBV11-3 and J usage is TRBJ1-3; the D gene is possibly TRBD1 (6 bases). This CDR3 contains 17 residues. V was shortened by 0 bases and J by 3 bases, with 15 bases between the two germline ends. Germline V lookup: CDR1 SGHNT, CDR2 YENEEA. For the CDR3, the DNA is TGTGCCAGCAGCTTAGATCTGGGGGACACCGGTGGAAACACCATATATTTT. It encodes CASSLDLGDTGGNTIYF. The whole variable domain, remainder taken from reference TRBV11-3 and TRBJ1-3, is EAGVVQSPRYKIIEKKQPVAFWCNPISGHNTLYWYLQNLGQGPELLIRYENEEAVDDSQLPKDRFSAERLKGVDSTLKIQPAELGDSAVYLCASSLDLGDTGGNTIYFGEGSWLTVV.

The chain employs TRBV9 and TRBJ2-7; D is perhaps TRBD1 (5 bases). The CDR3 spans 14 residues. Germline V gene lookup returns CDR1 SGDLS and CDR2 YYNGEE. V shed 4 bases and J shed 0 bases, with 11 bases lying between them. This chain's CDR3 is CASSPRQSSYEQYF. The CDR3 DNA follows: TGTGCCAGCAGCCCCCGACAGAGCTCCTACGAGCAGTACTTC.

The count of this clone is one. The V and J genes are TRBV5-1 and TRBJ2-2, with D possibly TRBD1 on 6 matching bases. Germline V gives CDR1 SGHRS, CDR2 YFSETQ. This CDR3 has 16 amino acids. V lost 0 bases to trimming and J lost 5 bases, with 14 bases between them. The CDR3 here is CASSLASRQETGELFF. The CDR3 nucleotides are TGCGCCAGCAGCTTGGCCTCGAGACAGGAGACCGGGGAGCTGTTTTTT.

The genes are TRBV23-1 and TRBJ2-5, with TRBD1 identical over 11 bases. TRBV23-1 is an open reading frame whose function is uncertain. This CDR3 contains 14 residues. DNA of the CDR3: TGCACCATTGACCGGACAGGGGGCAGAGAGACCCAGTACTTC. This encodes CTIDRTGGRETQYF.

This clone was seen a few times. CDR3 sequence reads: CASSLGTGSYEQYF. The CDR3 bases are TGTGCCAGCAGTTTAGGGACAGGGTCCTACGAGCAGTACTTC. This chain uses TRBV27 with TRBJ2-7; 9 bases agree with TRBD1. This CDR3 spans 14 amino acids. After removal of 2 bases from V and 1 base from J, the junction contained 0 bases not matched to a gene. Germline V gene sequence: CDR1 MNHEY, CDR2 SMNVEV (reference sequence).

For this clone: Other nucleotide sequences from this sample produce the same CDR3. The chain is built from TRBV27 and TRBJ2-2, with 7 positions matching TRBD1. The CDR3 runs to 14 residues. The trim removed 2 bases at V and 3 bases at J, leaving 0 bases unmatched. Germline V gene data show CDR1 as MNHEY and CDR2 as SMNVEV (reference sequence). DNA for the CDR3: TGTGCCAGCAGTTTAGGACAGGACACCGGGGAGCTGTTTTTT. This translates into CASSLGQDTGELFF.

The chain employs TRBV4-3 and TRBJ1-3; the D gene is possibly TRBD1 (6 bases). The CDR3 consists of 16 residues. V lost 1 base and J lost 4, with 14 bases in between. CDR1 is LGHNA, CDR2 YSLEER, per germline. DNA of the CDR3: TGCGCCAGCAGCCAAGCGGGTAGGGGGATCGGAAACACCATATATTTT. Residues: CASSQAGRGIGNTIYF.

The CDR3 loop reads CASSTPEGGGYGYTF. DNA of the CDR3: TGTGCCAGCAGTACGCCCGAGGGAGGGGGCTATGGCTACACCTTC. The chain couples TRBV6-6 to TRBJ1-2, with D perhaps matching TRBD1 (6 bases). Germline CDR1 reads MNHNY; CDR2 reads SVGAGI (reference sequence). The CDR3 extends over 15 amino acids. Trimming took 5 bases from V and 4 from J, leaving 17 bases between them.

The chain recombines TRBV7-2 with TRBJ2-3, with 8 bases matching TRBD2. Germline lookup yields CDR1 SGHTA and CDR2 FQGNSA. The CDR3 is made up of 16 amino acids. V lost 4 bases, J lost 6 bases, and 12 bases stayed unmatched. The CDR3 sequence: CASSYSRGGAMDTQYF. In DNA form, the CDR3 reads TGTGCCAGCAGCTATAGTCGGGGGGGGGCGATGGATACGCAGTATTTT. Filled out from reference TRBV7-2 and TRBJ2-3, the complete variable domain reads GAGVSQSPSNKVTEKGKDVELRCDPISGHTALYWYRQSLGQGLEFLIYFQGNSAPDKSGLPSDRFSAERTGGSVSTLTIQRTQQEDSAVYLCASSYSRGGAMDTQYFGPGTRLTVL.

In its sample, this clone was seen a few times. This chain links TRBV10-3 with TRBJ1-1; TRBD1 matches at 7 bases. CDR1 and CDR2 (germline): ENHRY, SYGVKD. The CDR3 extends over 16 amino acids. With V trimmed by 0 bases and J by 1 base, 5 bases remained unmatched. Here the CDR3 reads CAISESARGPNTEAFF. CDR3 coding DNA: TGTGCCATCAGTGAGTCTGCTAGGGGGCCGAACACTGAAGCTTTCTTT.

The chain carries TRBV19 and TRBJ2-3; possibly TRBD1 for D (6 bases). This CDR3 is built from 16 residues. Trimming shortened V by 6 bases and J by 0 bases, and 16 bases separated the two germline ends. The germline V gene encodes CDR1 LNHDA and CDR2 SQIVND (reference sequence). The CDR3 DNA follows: TGTGCCAGTAGCCGCCCTCCACAGGGTAGCACAGATACGCAGTATTTT. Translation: CASSRPPQGSTDTQYF.

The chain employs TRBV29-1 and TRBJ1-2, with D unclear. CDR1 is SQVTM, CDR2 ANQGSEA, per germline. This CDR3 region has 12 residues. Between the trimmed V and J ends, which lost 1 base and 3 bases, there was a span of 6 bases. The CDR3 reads CSVEATDYGYTF. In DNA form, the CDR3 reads TGCAGCGTTGAAGCAACAGACTATGGCTACACCTTC.

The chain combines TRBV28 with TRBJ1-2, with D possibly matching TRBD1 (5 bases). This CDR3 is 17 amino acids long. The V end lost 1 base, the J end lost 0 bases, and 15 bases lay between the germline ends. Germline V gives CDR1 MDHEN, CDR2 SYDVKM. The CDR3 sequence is CASSLYREGPANYGYTF. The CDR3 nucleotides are TGTGCCAGCAGTTTATATCGGGAGGGGCCAGCTAACTATGGCTACACCTTC.

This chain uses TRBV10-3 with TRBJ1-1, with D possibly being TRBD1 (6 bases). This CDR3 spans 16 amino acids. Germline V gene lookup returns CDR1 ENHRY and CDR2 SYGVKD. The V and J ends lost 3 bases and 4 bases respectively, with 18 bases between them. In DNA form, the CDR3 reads TGTGCCATCAGTGACGCATCGGGGGGGCATCGCACTGAAGCTTTCTTT. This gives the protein CAISDASGGHRTEAFF.

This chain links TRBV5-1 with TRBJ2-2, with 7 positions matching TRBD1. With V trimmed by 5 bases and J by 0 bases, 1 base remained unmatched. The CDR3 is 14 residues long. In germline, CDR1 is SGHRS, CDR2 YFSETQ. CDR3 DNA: TGCGCCAGCAGGGGGACAGCGAACACCGGGGAGCTGTTTTTT. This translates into CASRGTANTGELFF.

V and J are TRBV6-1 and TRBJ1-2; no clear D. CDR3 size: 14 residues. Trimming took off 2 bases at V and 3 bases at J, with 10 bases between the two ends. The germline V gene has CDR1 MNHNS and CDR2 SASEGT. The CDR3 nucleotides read TGTGCCAGCAGTGAAATTGCGGCCCACTATGGCTACACCTTC. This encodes CASSEIAAHYGYTF.

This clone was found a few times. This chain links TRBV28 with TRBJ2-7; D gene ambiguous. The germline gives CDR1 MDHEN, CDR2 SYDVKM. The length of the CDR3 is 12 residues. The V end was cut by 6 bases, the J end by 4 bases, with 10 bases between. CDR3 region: CASSLWPYEQYF. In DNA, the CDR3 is TGTGCCAGCAGCCTTTGGCCATACGAGCAGTACTTC.

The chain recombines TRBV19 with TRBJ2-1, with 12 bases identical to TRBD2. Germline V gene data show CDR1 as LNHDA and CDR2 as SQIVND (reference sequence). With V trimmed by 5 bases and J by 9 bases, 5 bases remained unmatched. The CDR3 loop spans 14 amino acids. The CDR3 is CASSLAGGRGEQFF. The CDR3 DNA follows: TGTGCCAGTAGTCTAGCGGGGGGGCGTGGTGAGCAGTTCTTC. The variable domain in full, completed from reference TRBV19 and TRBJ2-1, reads DGGITQSPKYLFRKEGQNVTLSCEQNLNHDAMYWYRQDPGQGLRLIYYSQIVNDFQKGDIAEGYSVSREKKESFPLTVTSAQKNPTAFYLCASSLAGGRGEQFFGPGTRLTVL.

The CDR3 region is CASSAPTSGSYEQYF. For the CDR3, the DNA is TGTGCCAGCAGCGCCCCAACTAGCGGGAGTTACGAGCAGTACTTC. The chain links TRBV5-6 to TRBJ2-7; 11 bases fit TRBD2. CDR3 length: 15 amino acids. Trimming removed 4 bases from V and 4 bases from J; junction bases left unmatched: 7. CDR1 SGHDT and CDR2 YYEEEE come from the germline V gene.

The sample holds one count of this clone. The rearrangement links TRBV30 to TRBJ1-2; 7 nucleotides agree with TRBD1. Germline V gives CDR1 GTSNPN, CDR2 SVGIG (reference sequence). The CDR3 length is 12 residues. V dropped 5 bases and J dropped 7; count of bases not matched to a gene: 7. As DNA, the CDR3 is TGTGCCTGGTTACAGGGGTTTTCTGGCTACACCTTC. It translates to CAWLQGFSGYTF.

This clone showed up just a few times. CDR3 in amino acids: CASSVTSGGYTF. The CDR3 DNA follows: TGTGCCAGCAGTGTCACTAGCGGAGGCTACACCTTC. The chain links TRBV28 to TRBJ1-2; D unresolved. This CDR3 has 12 residues. The germline gives CDR1 MDHEN, CDR2 SYDVKM. V was cut by 5 bases and J by 8 bases, with 12 bases left in between.

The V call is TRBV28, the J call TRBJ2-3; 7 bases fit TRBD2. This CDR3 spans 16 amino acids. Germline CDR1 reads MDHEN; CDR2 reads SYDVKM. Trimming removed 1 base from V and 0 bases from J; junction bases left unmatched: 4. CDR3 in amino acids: CASSLSSGGSTDTQYF. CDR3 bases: TGTGCCAGCAGTTTATCCTCGGGGGGAAGCACAGATACGCAGTATTTT.

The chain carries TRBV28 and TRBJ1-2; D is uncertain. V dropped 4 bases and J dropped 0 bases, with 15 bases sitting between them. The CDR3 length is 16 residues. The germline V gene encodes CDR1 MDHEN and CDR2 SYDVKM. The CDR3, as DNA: TGTGCCAGCAGTTCCTTCTTCCTGATAGCTAACTATGGCTACACCTTC. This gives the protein CASSSFFLIANYGYTF.

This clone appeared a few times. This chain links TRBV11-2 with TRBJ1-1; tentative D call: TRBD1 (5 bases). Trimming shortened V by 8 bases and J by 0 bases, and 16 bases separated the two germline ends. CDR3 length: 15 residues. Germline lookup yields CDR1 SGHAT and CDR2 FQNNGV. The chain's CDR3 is CASRAVTGLNTEAFF. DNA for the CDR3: TGTGCCAGCCGCGCGGTCACAGGCCTGAACACTGAAGCTTTCTTT.

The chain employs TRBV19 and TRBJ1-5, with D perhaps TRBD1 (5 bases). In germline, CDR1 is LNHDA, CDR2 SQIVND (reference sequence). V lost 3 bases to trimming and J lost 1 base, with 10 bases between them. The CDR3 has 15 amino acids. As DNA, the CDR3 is TGTGCCAGTAGTATGAAGGGGTGGAGCAATCAGCCCCAGCATTTT. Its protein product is CASSMKGWSNQPQHF.

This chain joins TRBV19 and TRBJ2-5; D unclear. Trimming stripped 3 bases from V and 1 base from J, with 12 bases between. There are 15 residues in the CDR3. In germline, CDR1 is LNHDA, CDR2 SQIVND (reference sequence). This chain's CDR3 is CASSILGVGQETQYF. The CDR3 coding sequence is TGTGCCAGTAGTATTTTGGGCGTGGGCCAAGAGACCCAGTACTTC. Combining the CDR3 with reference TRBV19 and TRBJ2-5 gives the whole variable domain DGGITQSPKYLFRKEGQNVTLSCEQNLNHDAMYWYRQDPGQGLRLIYYSQIVNDFQKGDIAEGYSVSREKKESFPLTVTSAQKNPTAFYLCASSILGVGQETQYFGPGTRLLVL.